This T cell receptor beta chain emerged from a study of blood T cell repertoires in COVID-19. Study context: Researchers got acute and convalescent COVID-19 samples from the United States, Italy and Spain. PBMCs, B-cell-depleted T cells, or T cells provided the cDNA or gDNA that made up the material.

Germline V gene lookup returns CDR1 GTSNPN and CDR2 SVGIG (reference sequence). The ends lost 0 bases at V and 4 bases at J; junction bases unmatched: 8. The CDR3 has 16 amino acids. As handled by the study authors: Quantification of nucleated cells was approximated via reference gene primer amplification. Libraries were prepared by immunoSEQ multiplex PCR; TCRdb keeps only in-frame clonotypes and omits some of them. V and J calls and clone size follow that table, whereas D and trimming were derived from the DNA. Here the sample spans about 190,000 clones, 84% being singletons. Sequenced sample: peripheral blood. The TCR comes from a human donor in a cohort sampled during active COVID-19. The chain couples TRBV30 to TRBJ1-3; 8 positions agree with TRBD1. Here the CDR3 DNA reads TGTGCCTGGAGTGTCTTGAGGACAGGGAACGGAAACACCATATATTTT. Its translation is CAWSVLRTGNGNTIYF.